This T cell receptor beta chain emerged from a study of regulatory T cells in long-lasting Graves disease. The study's findings and limits: Sharing of public clonotypes was greater in persistent patients (approximately 2,700) than in new patients (about 970).

Documented time point: newly diagnosed GD, antithyroid drugs for less than 3 months. Construction of the TCR library relied on RNA isolated from PBMCs. American Thyroid Association guidelines defined Graves' disease diagnosis. The V end lost 10 bases, the J end lost 3 bases, and 14 bases lay between the germline ends. This CDR3 contains 13 residues. CDR1 and CDR2 from the germline V gene are MNHEY and SMNVEV (reference sequence). This clonotype has a handful of counts. Antigen: not known. In building TCR beta libraries, iRepertoire HTBI primers were used together with Arm-PCR of CDR3 regions. Original analysis: About 60 TRBV and 11 to 15 TRBJ segments were identified across samples. TCRdb redid the calling of the multiplex PCR reads with MiXCR, one entry per CDR3 protein. TCRdb's processing, not the study's, gives the V and J calls here. The sample carries 300,000 to 400,000 distinct CDR3 sequences, 15% to 20% recorded once.

This sample was also put to use in a study of T cells in Graves' hyperthyroidism and ophthalmopathy. That report notes: No progression to ophthalmopathy during 18 months of follow-up defined stable disease.

This chain links TRBV27 with TRBJ2-3; a possible D gene is TRBD2 (5 bases). Here the sequenced sample was peripheral blood mononuclear cells (PBMCs), taken at new diagnosis, from a patient treated with antithyroid drugs. The sequence derives from a man aged 40-49 years with Graves disease. In nucleotides, the CDR3 is TGTGCCACTTCACTAGGCTCTACAGATACGCAGTATTTT. It codes for CATSLGSTDTQYF.